This T cell receptor beta chain was identified in a study of blood T cell repertoires in COVID-19. Study-wide background: There were acute and convalescent COVID-19 samples, and they came from the United States, Italy and Spain. Sources were T cells, B-cell-depleted T cells, or PBMCs; the material itself was cDNA or gDNA.

Per the original data handling: Reference gene primer amplification in the assay estimated nucleated cell counts. Measured with immunoSEQ multiplex PCR; TCRdb has only the in-frame clones, and not every one. V, J and clone size are taken as reported in that table, and D and trimming were inferred from the DNA itself. The sample includes around 370,000 clones, 90% seen only once; the top ten take 6.5%. Trimming removed 5 bases from V and 6 bases from J, with 11 bases in between. The CDR3 has 13 amino acids. Germline V CDR1 and CDR2: MNHEY, SVGAGI. The TCR comes from a man between 18 and 35 years old with active or convalescent COVID-19. The rearrangement links TRBV6-5 to TRBJ1-5; no definite D call. Material for sequencing was peripheral blood. CDR3 nucleotide sequence: TGTGCCAGCAGTCGAGGGTATTTTCAGCCCCAGCATTTT. Protein product: CASSRGYFQPQHF.